The present entry profiles one TCR beta chain with its context. The antigen remains undetermined. CDR1 is SGHVS, CDR2 FNYEAQ, per germline. V was pared by 4 bases and J by 4 bases, with 5 bases of the junction left unmatched. The CDR3 sequence is 16 residues long. This sample is drawn from a study of cytomegalovirus exposure and HLA in healthy donors. Study conclusions and caveats: Using the classifier, cytomegalovirus status was reportedly diagnosed with high specificity and sensitivity.

Libraries were prepared by immunoSEQ multiplex PCR; TCRdb keeps only in-frame clonotypes and omits some of them. The sample carries about 160,000 clones, around 96% recorded once. The sequence derives from a woman between 18 and 30 years old in good health and CMV-seronegative. V usage is TRBV7-6 and J usage is TRBJ2-5; 14 bases line up with TRBD2. The sample consisted of PBMCs. As DNA, the CDR3 is TGTGCCAGCAGCTCTCAGACTAGCGGGGGGGTAGAGACCCAGTACTTC. Its protein product is CASSSQTSGGVETQYF.